The 27 T cell receptor beta chains given below trace back to one sample, sequenced in a study of radiotherapy plus CTLA-4 blockade in lung cancer. The repertoire was sequenced with immunoSEQ multiplex PCR; TCRdb's copy has only in-frame clones and lacks some. The sample gives about 48,000 clones, roughly 90% of which show up once; less than 20% is in the top ten. Sequences were derived from peripheral blood, sampled from a patient treated with radiotherapy plus ipilimumab. These receptors originate from a human donor with non-small cell lung cancer that progressed on radiotherapy plus ipilimumab. Some clones in this sample may be carry-over from other donors' samples.

The V call is TRBV6-1, the J call TRBJ1-3; D is possibly TRBD1 (6 bases). The CDR3 extends over 15 amino acids. V was cut by 4 bases and J by 4 bases, with 14 bases left in between. CDR1 MNHNS and CDR2 SASEGT come from the germline V gene. CDR3 region: CASSGAGVRGNTIYF. CDR3 bases: TGTGCCAGCAGTGGGGCAGGGGTAAGAGGAAACACCATATATTTT.

The rearrangement uses TRBV5-1 and TRBJ2-3, with a tentative D call TRBD2 (6 bases). The CDR3 runs to 15 residues. Germline CDR1 and CDR2: SGHRS and YFSETQ. Between the trimmed V and J ends, which lost 2 bases and 4 bases, there was a span of 14 bases. The CDR3 DNA reads as TGCGCCAGCAGCTTTACCCAACTAGCTTCAGATACGCAGTATTTT. Residues: CASSFTQLASDTQYF.

The V and J genes are TRBV7-9 and TRBJ1-1; the D is unclear. Germline-derived CDR1 and CDR2 are SEHNR and FQNEAQ (reference sequence). V lost 4 bases and J lost 1, with 7 bases in between. The CDR3 is 13 amino acids. CDR3 loop: CASSSGRNTEAFF. CDR3 bases: TGTGCCAGCAGCTCCGGGAGGAACACTGAAGCTTTCTTT.

The chain joins TRBV5-1 to TRBJ1-6; no clear D gene. Trimming cost V 7 bases and J 0 bases, with 11 bases left between them. The V gene's germline CDR1 is SGHRS and CDR2 YFSETQ. The CDR3 loop spans 15 amino acids. The CDR3 nucleotides are TGCGCCAGCGCGGCGGATACCTCCTATAATTCACCCCTCCACTTT. As protein: CASAADTSYNSPLHF.

V usage is TRBV9 and J usage is TRBJ1-5; D remains ambiguous. Germline V gene lookup returns CDR1 SGDLS and CDR2 YYNGEE. The V end was cut by 3 bases, the J end by 0 bases, with 4 bases between. The CDR3 is made up of 13 amino acids. The CDR3 is CASSDGSNQPQHF. The CDR3 nucleotides read TGTGCCAGCAGCGACGGTAGCAATCAGCCCCAGCATTTT.

This sequence joins TRBV2 and TRBJ1-1; TRBD1 matches 9 bases. CDR1 is SNHLY, CDR2 FYNNEI, per germline. With V trimmed by 5 bases and J by 3 bases, 4 bases remained unmatched. The CDR3 spans 14 residues. The CDR3 nucleotides read TGTGCCAGCAGTTACGACAGGGGGGACACTGAAGCTTTCTTT. Its protein product is CASSYDRGDTEAFF.

This clone has a handful of counts. The chain links TRBV2 to TRBJ2-5; a possible D gene is TRBD1 (5 bases). This CDR3 is built from 14 residues. V was pared by 2 bases and J by 4 bases, with 11 bases between. Looked up from germline, CDR1 is SNHLY and CDR2 is FYNNEI. The CDR3 spells CASSERAGRETQYF. The CDR3, as DNA: TGTGCCAGCAGTGAAAGGGCAGGGCGAGAGACCCAGTACTTC.

This chain connects TRBV10-3 to TRBJ1-2; D gene unclear. V lost 6 bases and J lost 8, with 10 bases in between. The CDR3 is 11 residues long. In germline, CDR1 is ENHRY, CDR2 SYGVKD. This chain's CDR3 is CAIRTAEGYTF. CDR3 sequence (DNA): TGTGCCATCAGAACGGCGGAGGGCTACACCTTC.

This sequence joins TRBV7-2 and TRBJ1-5, with D perhaps matching TRBD1 (5 bases). Germline assignment: CDR1 SGHTA and CDR2 FQGNSA. The V and J ends lost 2 bases and 7 bases respectively, with 15 bases between them. This CDR3 has 15 amino acids. The CDR3 DNA reads as TGTGCCAGCAGCTTATCGCAGGGCTCGGTGCAGCCCCAGCATTTT. It yields the protein CASSLSQGSVQPQHF.

By share of the sample, this clone is medium-sized. The rearrangement links TRBV7-2 to TRBJ2-1; unclear D gene. This CDR3 has 11 residues. Germline V gives CDR1 SGHTA, CDR2 FQGNSA. V was cut by 3 bases and J by 10 bases, with 7 bases left in between. The CDR3: CASSFSGEQFF. Here the CDR3 DNA reads TGTGCCAGCAGCTTTTCCGGGGAGCAGTTCTTC.

The chain joins TRBV7-6 to TRBJ1-1, with TRBD1 matching over 7 bases. The CDR3 consists of 14 residues. In germline, CDR1 is SGHVS, CDR2 FNYEAQ. The J segment lost 1 base and the V segment lost 1 base, leaving 0 bases of the junction unmatched. Here the CDR3 reads CASSLDRGNTEAFF. The CDR3 DNA follows: TGTGCCAGCAGCTTAGACAGGGGGAACACTGAAGCTTTCTTT.

This rearrangement joins TRBV7-3 to TRBJ2-1, with 10 bases matching TRBD1. From germline, CDR1 is SGHTA and CDR2 FQGTGA. There are 15 residues in the CDR3. The trim removed 5 bases at V and 7 bases at J, leaving 8 bases unmatched. The CDR3 region has the DNA TGTGCCAGCAGCATCAGACAGGGGGCTCAGAATGAGCAGTTCTTC. It specifies CASSIRQGAQNEQFF.

The CDR3, as DNA: TGTGCCAGCAGCATCGGGCTAGCGGTTTACAATGAGCAGTTCTTC. Its protein product is CASSIGLAVYNEQFF. The V and J genes are TRBV27 and TRBJ2-1; 7 bases map to TRBD2. Germline CDR1 and CDR2: MNHEY and SMNVEV (reference sequence). The CDR3 spans 15 residues. The trim removed 6 bases at V and 4 bases at J, leaving 9 bases unmatched.

V is TRBV5-1 and J is TRBJ2-3; possible D gene TRBD2, 6 bases. Germline lookup yields CDR1 SGHRS and CDR2 YFSETQ. The CDR3 consists of 13 residues. Trimming pared 6 bases from V and 1 base from J, leaving 9 bases between. CDR3 sequence reads: CASMPSGTDTQYF. CDR3 in DNA: TGCGCCAGCATGCCTAGCGGCACAGATACGCAGTATTTT.

The V call is TRBV5-1, the J call TRBJ2-7, with 7 nucleotides matching TRBD2. Germline loops: CDR1 SGHRS, CDR2 YFSETQ. Germline trimming cut 4 bases from V and 7 bases from J; bases unmatched to any gene: 20. This CDR3 contains 17 residues. CDR3 DNA sequence: TGCGCCAGCAGCCGACTGAGCTCCGCACGGGGGGACGGTGAGCAGTACTTC. Protein sequence: CASSRLSSARGDGEQYF. The full variable domain, rest sourced from reference TRBV5-1 and TRBJ2-7, is KAGVTQTPRYLIKTRGQQVTLSCSPISGHRSVSWYQQTPGQGLQFLFEYFSETQRNKGNFPGRFSGRQFSNSRSEMNVSTLELGDSALYLCASSRLSSARGDGEQYFGPGTRLTVT.

This clone has just one count. V usage is TRBV21-1 and J usage is TRBJ1-1. TRBV21-1 counts as a pseudogene. The CDR3 contains 13 residues. The CDR3 bases are TGTGCCAGCAGCAAATGGAGGGCGAACGAAGCTTTCTTT. Protein sequence: CASSKWRANEAFF.

The chain uses TRBV19 and TRBJ1-6; D uncertain. The CDR3 totals 13 residues. Germline V gene data show CDR1 as LNHDA and CDR2 as SQIVND (reference sequence). Trimming shortened V by 5 bases and J by 4 bases, and 6 bases separated the two germline ends. The CDR3 spells CASSLQYNSPLHF. CDR3 DNA sequence: TGTGCCAGTAGTTTACAGTATAATTCACCCCTCCACTTT.

The chain uses TRBV11-2 and TRBJ2-5; 10 bases align to TRBD2. Germline lookup yields CDR1 SGHAT and CDR2 FQNNGV. After removal of 3 bases from V and 0 bases from J, the junction contained 4 bases not matched to a gene. The CDR3 loop spans 16 amino acids. In DNA, the CDR3 is TGTGCCAGCAGCTTGCGACTAGCGGGTAACCAAGAGACCCAGTACTTC. It encodes CASSLRLAGNQETQYF.

This clone showed up just once. The rearrangement joins TRBV18 to TRBJ1-2, with 7 bases lining up with TRBD1. Losses at the gene ends were 6 bases for V and 4 bases for J; bases not matched to a gene: 5. This CDR3 has 13 amino acids. Germline CDR1 is KGHSH and CDR2 is LQKENI. DNA for the CDR3: TGTGCCAGCTCTCTCGACAGGGTCTATGGCTACACCTTC. It encodes CASSLDRVYGYTF.

The chain uses TRBV19 and TRBJ2-4; D is uncertain. Germline CDR1 LNHDA, CDR2 SQIVND (reference sequence). The V and J ends lost 4 bases and 2 bases respectively, with 12 bases between them. CDR3 length: 15 residues. The CDR3 is CASSKEPTSKNIQYF. The CDR3, as DNA: TGTGCCAGTAGTAAGGAGCCTACTTCCAAAAACATTCAGTACTTC. Combining the CDR3 with reference TRBV19 and TRBJ2-4 gives the whole variable domain DGGITQSPKYLFRKEGQNVTLSCEQNLNHDAMYWYRQDPGQGLRLIYYSQIVNDFQKGDIAEGYSVSREKKESFPLTVTSAQKNPTAFYLCASSKEPTSKNIQYFGAGTRLSVL.

Only a few counts were recorded for this clone. The rearrangement links TRBV27 to TRBJ1-5; 12 nucleotides align to TRBD1. J gave up 11 bases and V 5 bases, and 13 bases lay outside the gene matches. This CDR3 is 16 amino acids long. Germline CDR1 and CDR2: MNHEY and SMNVEV (reference sequence). The CDR3 spells CASSRGGTGGLLAQHF. CDR3 bases: TGTGCCAGCAGTCGAGGCGGGACAGGGGGCTTGTTGGCCCAGCATTTT.

The rearrangement links TRBV11-2 to TRBJ2-7, with TRBD2 matching 7 bases. Germline trimming cut 10 bases from V and 0 bases from J; bases unmatched to any gene: 6. Germline CDR1 reads SGHAT; CDR2 reads FQNNGV. The CDR3 extends over 13 amino acids. DNA of the CDR3: TGTGCCACTGTTGCTAGCGGCTCCTACGAGCAGTACTTC. Residues: CATVASGSYEQYF. Full variable domain (remainder filled in from reference TRBV11-2 and TRBJ2-7): EAGVAQSPRYKIIEKRQSVAFWCNPISGHATLYWYQQILGQGPKLLIQFQNNGVVDDSQLPKDRFSAERLKGVDSTLKIQPAKLEDSAVYLCATVASGSYEQYFGPGTRLTVT.

J is TRBJ2-3 and V is TRBV10-3; TRBD2 aligns across 10 bases. After removal of 6 bases from V and 1 base from J, the junction contained 4 bases not matched to a gene. The CDR3 loop spans 15 amino acids. Germline CDR1 is ENHRY and CDR2 is SYGVKD. The CDR3 reads CAISRTSGRTDTQYF. The CDR3 nucleotides read TGTGCCATCAGCAGGACTAGCGGACGCACAGATACGCAGTATTTT.

V usage is TRBV7-6 and J usage is TRBJ2-3; 10 bases are shared with TRBD2. The CDR3 runs 16 residues. CDR1 and CDR2 (germline): SGHVS, FNYEAQ. J lost 1 base, V lost 5 bases, and 6 bases had no gene match. The CDR3 nucleotides read TGTGCCAGCAGCCCGAGGACTAGCGGCCGCACAGATACGCAGTATTTT. This encodes CASSPRTSGRTDTQYF.

In its sample, this clone was seen once. This chain connects TRBV5-1 to TRBJ2-1; 13 bases align to TRBD2. Germline values: CDR1 SGHRS, CDR2 YFSETQ. The ends lost 4 bases at V and 5 bases at J; junction bases unmatched: 0. The CDR3 extends over 14 amino acids. The CDR3 reads CASSTSGRDNEQFF. The CDR3 coding sequence is TGCGCCAGCAGCACTAGCGGGAGGGACAATGAGCAGTTCTTC.

This clone came up a few times. The same CDR3 is also encoded by other DNA sequences in this sample. The J gene is TRBJ2-2, the V gene TRBV28; the D gene is possibly TRBD2 (6 bases). CDR1 is MDHEN, CDR2 SYDVKM, per germline. The CDR3 contains 14 residues. Trimming cost V 7 bases and J 0 bases, with 9 bases left between them. This chain's CDR3 is CASTKRANTGELFF. The DNA of the CDR3 is TGTGCCAGCACCAAGCGGGCGAACACCGGGGAGCTGTTTTTT.

This chain connects TRBV4-1 to TRBJ2-3, with 8 bases fitting TRBD2. J gave up 0 bases and V 2 bases, and 13 bases lay outside the gene matches. Germline lookup yields CDR1 MGHRA and CDR2 YSYEKL. CDR3 length equals 19 residues. In nucleotides, the CDR3 is TGCGCCAGCAGCCAATTAGCGGGACTTCCGGGACGTAGCACAGATACGCAGTATTTT. Protein product: CASSQLAGLPGRSTDTQYF.